A single sample gave rise to the 10 T cell receptor beta chains below, sequenced in a study of cytomegalovirus exposure and HLA in healthy donors. The PCR employed 60 Vbeta primers together with 13 Jbeta primers. TCRdb's copy holds only in-frame clones and misses some; the assay was immunoSEQ multiplex PCR. The repertoire consists of 50,000 or so clones, with around 73% occurring once and the leading ten covering 2.5% to 3%. Sequenced sample: PBMCs. These receptors originate from a middle-aged woman in good health and CMV-seropositive.

The chain links TRBV4-2 to TRBJ2-1; the match to TRBD2 covers 11 bases. This CDR3 has 16 residues. After removal of 1 base from V and 8 bases from J, the junction contained 7 bases not matched to a gene. CDR1 is LGHNA, CDR2 YNFKEQ, per germline. The CDR3 DNA reads TGTGCCAGCAGCCAAGCGACTAGCGGGGTCAGCCATGAGCAGTTCTTC. This encodes CASSQATSGVSHEQFF.

The chain uses TRBV18 and TRBJ1-5; D remains unclear. Germline V CDR1 and CDR2: KGHSH, LQKENI. The CDR3 spans 15 residues. With 6 bases removed from V and 1 base from J, the gap between germline ends came to 13 bases. Here the CDR3 reads CASSDLRGSNQPQHF. Here the CDR3 DNA reads TGTGCCAGCTCCGACCTCCGGGGAAGCAATCAGCCCCAGCATTTT.

The V call is TRBV2, the J call TRBJ1-2; D might be TRBD1 (5 bases). V was shortened by 6 bases and J by 4 bases, with 15 bases between the two germline ends. CDR3 length: 14 residues. The V gene's germline CDR1 is SNHLY and CDR2 FYNNEI. CDR3 in amino acids: CASRGDYRAYGYTF. Written as DNA, the CDR3 is TGTGCCAGCAGAGGGGACTACCGGGCCTATGGCTACACCTTC.

The chain employs TRBV10-2 and TRBJ1-1; tentatively, D is TRBD1 (6 bases). Germline values: CDR1 WSHSY, CDR2 SAAADI. V shed 7 bases and J shed 1 base, with 10 bases lying between them. This CDR3 has 13 amino acids. CDR3 region: CASTDRSNTEAFF. Written as DNA, the CDR3 is TGCGCCAGCACCGACAGGTCGAACACTGAAGCTTTCTTT.

This clone was observed once. The genes are TRBV7-3 and TRBJ1-2; 8 nucleotides align to TRBD1. This CDR3 is 14 amino acids long. From germline, CDR1 is SGHTA and CDR2 FQGTGA. V gave up 5 bases and J gave up 6 bases; unmatched junction bases: 8. The CDR3 reads CASSLDPGGNGYTF. The CDR3 bases are TGTGCCAGCAGCCTCGACCCAGGGGGCAATGGCTACACCTTC.

The chain couples TRBV7-3 to TRBJ2-3, with TRBD1 matching 7 bases. This CDR3 has 13 amino acids. Germline trimming cut 4 bases from V and 3 bases from J; bases unmatched to any gene: 1. Germline V gene data show CDR1 as SGHTA and CDR2 as FQGTGA. CDR3 nucleotide sequence: TGTGCCAGCAGCTCGACAGGGACAGATACGCAGTATTTT. This encodes CASSSTGTDTQYF.

V and J are TRBV5-6 and TRBJ2-5, with TRBD2 matching 14 bases. CDR1 is SGHDT and CDR2 is YYEEEE in the germline V gene. CDR3 length: 17 residues. V dropped 4 bases and J dropped 5; count of bases not matched to a gene: 10. CDR3 region: CASSLFETSGGEETQYF. CDR3 DNA: TGTGCCAGCAGCCTATTCGAGACTAGCGGGGGGGAGGAGACCCAGTACTTC.

The rearrangement joins TRBV6-6 to TRBJ1-5; D unresolved. The CDR3 loop spans 13 amino acids. CDR1 and CDR2 (germline): MNHNY, SVGAGI (reference sequence). V shed 4 bases and J shed 4 bases, with 8 bases lying between them. CDR3 bases: TGTGCCAGCAGTTCTGGAGAAAATCAGCCCCAGCATTTT. Translation gives CASSSGENQPQHF.

The chain recombines TRBV28 with TRBJ2-5; 11 positions match TRBD1. V was clipped by 1 base and J by 7 bases; unmatched bases: 5. The CDR3 loop spans 15 amino acids. Germline assignment: CDR1 MDHEN and CDR2 SYDVKM. CDR3 bases: TGTGCCAGCAGTTTATTGAGCGGGACAGGGGGGACCCAGTACTTC. Protein product: CASSLLSGTGGTQYF.

This clone appeared a few times. V is TRBV5-1 and J is TRBJ1-1; a possible D gene is TRBD1 (5 bases). The V end was cut by 0 bases, the J end by 1 base, with 13 bases between. The V gene's germline CDR1 is SGHRS and CDR2 YFSETQ. This CDR3 is built from 16 residues. The CDR3 DNA reads as TGCGCCAGCAGCTTGGGGGGGATGGGAGGGAACACTGAAGCTTTCTTT. This encodes CASSLGGMGGNTEAFF.